The clone carrying this TCR beta chain occurred once. Within the sample, other DNA sequences also encode this same CDR3. This record comes from a study of blood T cell repertoires in COVID-19. CDR1 and CDR2 from the germline V gene are SGHRS and YFSETQ. With 0 bases removed from V and 4 bases from J, the gap between germline ends came to 7 bases. This CDR3 comprises 14 residues. The table came from immunoSEQ multiplex PCR; TCRdb's copy has only in-frame clones and leaves some out. Here the sample spans approximately 200,000 clones, around 80% being singletons. Sample: peripheral blood. This chain links TRBV5-1 with TRBJ1-4, with a weak D call TRBD1 (5 bases). This clonotype was obtained from a woman of 80 years or more with acute or convalescent COVID-19. The DNA for the CDR3 is TGCGCCAGCAGCTTGGGGCAGGGTAATGAAAAACTGTTTTTT. It encodes CASSLGQGNEKLFF. Based on the CDR3 plus reference TRBV5-1 and TRBJ1-4, the full variable domain is KAGVTQTPRYLIKTRGQQVTLSCSPISGHRSVSWYQQTPGQGLQFLFEYFSETQRNKGNFPGRFSGRQFSNSRSEMNVSTLELGDSALYLCASSLGQGNEKLFFGSGTQLSVL.